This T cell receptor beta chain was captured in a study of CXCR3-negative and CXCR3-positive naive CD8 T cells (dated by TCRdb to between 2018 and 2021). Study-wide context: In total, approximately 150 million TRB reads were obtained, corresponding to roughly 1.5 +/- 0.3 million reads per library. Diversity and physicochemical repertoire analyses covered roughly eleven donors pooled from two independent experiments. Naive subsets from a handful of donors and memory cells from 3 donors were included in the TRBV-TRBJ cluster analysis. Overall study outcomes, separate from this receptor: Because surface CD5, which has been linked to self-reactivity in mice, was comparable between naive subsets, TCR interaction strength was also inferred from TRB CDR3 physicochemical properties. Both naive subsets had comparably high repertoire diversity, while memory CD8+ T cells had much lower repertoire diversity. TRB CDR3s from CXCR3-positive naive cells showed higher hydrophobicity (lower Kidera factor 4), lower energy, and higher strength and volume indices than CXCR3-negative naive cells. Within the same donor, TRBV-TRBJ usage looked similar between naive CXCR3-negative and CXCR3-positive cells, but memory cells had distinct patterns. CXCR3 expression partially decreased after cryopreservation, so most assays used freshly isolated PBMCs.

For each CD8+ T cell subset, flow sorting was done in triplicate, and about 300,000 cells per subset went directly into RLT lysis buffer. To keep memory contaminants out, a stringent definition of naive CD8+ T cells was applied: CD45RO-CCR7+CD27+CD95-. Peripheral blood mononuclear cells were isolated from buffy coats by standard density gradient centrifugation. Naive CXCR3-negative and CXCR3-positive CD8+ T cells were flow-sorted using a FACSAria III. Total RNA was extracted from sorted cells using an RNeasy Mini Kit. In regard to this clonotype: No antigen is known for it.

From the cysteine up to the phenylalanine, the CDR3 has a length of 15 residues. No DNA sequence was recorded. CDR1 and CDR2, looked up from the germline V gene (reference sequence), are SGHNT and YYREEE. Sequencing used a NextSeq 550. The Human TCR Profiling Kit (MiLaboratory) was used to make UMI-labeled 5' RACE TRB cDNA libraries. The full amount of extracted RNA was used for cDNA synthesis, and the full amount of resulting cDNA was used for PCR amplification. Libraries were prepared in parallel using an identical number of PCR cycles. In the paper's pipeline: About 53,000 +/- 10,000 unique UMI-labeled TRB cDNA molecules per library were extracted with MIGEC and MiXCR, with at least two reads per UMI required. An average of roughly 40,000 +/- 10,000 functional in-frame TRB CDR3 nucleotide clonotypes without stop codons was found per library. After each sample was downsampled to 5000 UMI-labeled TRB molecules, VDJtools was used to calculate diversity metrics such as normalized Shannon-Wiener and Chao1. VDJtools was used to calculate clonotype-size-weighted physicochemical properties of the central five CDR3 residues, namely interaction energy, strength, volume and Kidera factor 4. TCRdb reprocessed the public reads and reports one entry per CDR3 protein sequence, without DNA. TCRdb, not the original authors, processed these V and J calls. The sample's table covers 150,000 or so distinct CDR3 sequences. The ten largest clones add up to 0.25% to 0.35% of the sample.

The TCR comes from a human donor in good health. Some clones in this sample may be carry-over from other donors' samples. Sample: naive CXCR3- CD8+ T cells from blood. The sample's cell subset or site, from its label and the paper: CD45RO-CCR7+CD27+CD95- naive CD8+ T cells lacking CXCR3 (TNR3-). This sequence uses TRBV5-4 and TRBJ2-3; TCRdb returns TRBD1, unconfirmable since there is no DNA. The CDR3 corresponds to CASSPGTVDTDTQYF.